Each of the 4 T cell receptor beta chains below was sequenced from the same sample in a study of shared clonotypes between healthy human individuals (TCRdb year 2020). Libraries were constructed by the immunoSEQ multiplex PCR assay. In its TCRdb copy, this immuneACCESS table keeps in-frame sequences only and misses some clones. Where compared with another copy, unresolved V genes explain less than half of these, and the others have no known cause. The sample profile shows under 200,000 clones; 90% to 95% of them were found once. Of the sample, 0.067% is held by the ten largest clones. Sequenced sample: naive CD4+ T cells sorted from blood. The cell subset or site label for this specimen denotes: CD45RA+ positively selected. The receptors were gathered from a woman aged 25 to 39 in good health.

For the CDR3, the DNA is TGTGCCTGGAGCAAAGGGTCTGGCACAGATACGCAGTATTTT. Its protein product is CAWSKGSGTDTQYF. The chain employs TRBV30 and TRBJ2-3, with D uncertain. Deletions cut 3 bases from V and 1 base from J, with 11 bases between. The germline gives CDR1 GTSNPN, CDR2 SVGIG (reference sequence). This CDR3 is built from 14 residues.

This chain connects TRBV15 to TRBJ2-6; D may be TRBD1 (6 bases). V was clipped by 5 bases and J by 2 bases, with 16 bases between them. Germline lookup yields CDR1 LNHNV and CDR2 YYDKDF (reference sequence). This CDR3 comprises 17 residues. The DNA for the CDR3 is TGTGCCACCAGCGGGAATGCAGGGGCAGCTGGGGCCAACGTCCTGACTTTC. As protein: CATSGNAGAAGANVLTF.

CDR3 residues: CASSPEMVNTEAFF. CDR3 nucleotide sequence: TGTGCCAGCTCACCCGAAATGGTGAACACTGAAGCTTTCTTT. V gene TRBV18 combines with J gene TRBJ1-1; no firm D call. The germline V and J ends were trimmed by 3 bases and 0 bases, with 8 bases remaining between them. The CDR3 contains 14 residues. Germline V CDR1 and CDR2: KGHSH, LQKENI. Supplemented by reference TRBV18 and TRBJ1-1, the full variable domain reads NAGVMQNPRHLVRRRGQEARLRCSPMKGHSHVYWYRQLPEEGLKFMVYLQKENIIDESGMPKERFSAEFPKEGPSILRIQQVVRGDSAAYFCASSPEMVNTEAFFGQGTRLTVV.

V is TRBV7-9 and J is TRBJ1-4, with TRBD1 identical over 9 bases. This CDR3 spans 16 amino acids. Germline V lookup: CDR1 SEHNR, CDR2 FQNEAQ (reference sequence). The V gene end was trimmed by 5 bases and the J gene end by 3 bases; junction bases not matched to a gene: 7. CDR3 coding DNA: TGTGCCAGCAGCCAAAGGACAGGGGATGCTAATGAAAAACTGTTTTTT. Translating it yields CASSQRTGDANEKLFF.